This T cell receptor (beta chain) was documented in a study of cytomegalovirus exposure and HLA in healthy donors. General observations from the study: Most observed TCR sequences were rare, whereas some public TCRs were detected in many donors. A few chains tied to CMV proved CMV antigen-specific in vitro. Cytomegalovirus status was reportedly diagnosed by the classifier with high specificity and sensitivity. Cytomegalovirus-associated TCR beta chains were listed, numbering around 150.

Germline V gene data show CDR1 as SGDLS and CDR2 as YYNGEE. Between the trimmed V and J ends, which lost 1 base and 0 bases, there was a span of 10 bases. The CDR3 loop spans 16 amino acids. For this clone: What it binds is not known.

Here immunoSEQ multiplex PCR was the method, and the copy in TCRdb shows in-frame clones only, minus some. This table has some 150,000 clones, roughly 90% appearing once. This clonotype originated in a man aged 18-30 years in good health and CMV-seronegative. This rearrangement joins TRBV9 to TRBJ2-2; a possible D gene is TRBD2 (5 bases). The material sequenced was PBMCs. The CDR3 is CASSVISGANTGELFF. CDR3 bases: TGTGCCAGCAGCGTAATCAGCGGAGCGAACACCGGGGAGCTGTTTTTT.